The 18 T cell receptor beta chains reported below all come from one sample, sequenced in a study of T cells in Graves' hyperthyroidism and ophthalmopathy. Amplified TCR beta CDR3 regions derived from RNA transcripts. A set of HTBI primers served as the primers for a first-round RT-PCR of the TCR CDR3. TCRdb reanalysed the multiplex PCR reads using MiXCR and keeps one entry per CDR3 protein. The data hold a few hundred thousand distinct CDR3 sequences, with about a sixth observed a single time. The sequenced sample consisted of blood. Receptors were obtained from a woman aged 18-29 years with Graves' hyperthyroidism.

The chain carries TRBV12-3 or TRBV12-4 and TRBJ2-1; D is unclear. The CDR3 is 15 amino acids. Trimming removed 5 bases at V and 3 bases at J, with 14 bases between. The CDR3 loop reads CASSPLVGYYNEQFF. The CDR3 coding sequence is TGTGCCAGCAGTCCATTAGTAGGGTACTACAATGAGCAGTTCTTC.

V gene TRBV7-9 combines with J gene TRBJ2-6; TRBD2 matches 8 bases. The CDR3 contains 14 residues. Looked up from germline, CDR1 is SEHNR and CDR2 is FQNEAQ (reference sequence). Losses at the gene ends were 5 bases for V and 4 bases for J; bases not matched to a gene: 1. This chain's CDR3 is CASSGLAGANVLTF. The CDR3 DNA sequence: TGTGCCAGCAGCGGACTAGCCGGGGCCAACGTCCTGACTTTC.

This clonotype has at least ten counts. The chain carries TRBV4-1 and TRBJ1-5; D not certain. The germline V gene has CDR1 MGHRA and CDR2 YSYEKL. V lost 3 bases and J lost 3, with 9 bases in between. This CDR3 has 14 amino acids. CDR3 sequence reads: CASSHSRLNQPQHF. In nucleotides, the CDR3 is TGCGCCAGCAGCCACTCCAGGCTCAATCAGCCCCAGCATTTT.

This chain uses TRBV9 with TRBJ1-3; D is possibly TRBD1 (5 bases). CDR1 is SGDLS and CDR2 is YYNGEE in the germline V gene. The CDR3 runs to 17 residues. V lost 4 bases and J 1 base, leaving 18 bases between the germline ends. CDR3 amino acids: CASSPLWGSESGNTIYF. The CDR3 DNA reads as TGTGCCAGCAGCCCACTATGGGGGTCTGAATCTGGAAACACCATATATTTT.

This clonotype was detected ten times or more. The chain combines TRBV28 with TRBJ2-6; D unclear. The germline V and J ends were trimmed by 3 bases and 0 bases, with 3 bases remaining between them. The V gene's germline CDR1 is MDHEN and CDR2 SYDVKM. The CDR3 spans 14 residues. As DNA, the CDR3 is TGTGCCAGCAGTTTCCTCTCTGGGGCCAACGTCCTGACTTTC. Protein: CASSFLSGANVLTF.

This clonotype was counted between two and nine times. CDR3 DNA sequence: TGCGCCAGCAGAAATTCCACACGGGGCTACACCTTC. This codes for CASRNSTRGYTF. The chain recombines TRBV5-1 with TRBJ1-2; no firm D call. CDR1 and CDR2 from the germline V gene are SGHRS and YFSETQ. The CDR3 extends over 12 amino acids. V was pared by 5 bases and J by 8 bases, with 13 bases between.

This clonotype was found many times. This chain's CDR3 is CASSFSQGAYEQYF. The CDR3 nucleotides are TGTGCCAGCAGCTTCTCACAGGGGGCTTACGAGCAGTACTTC. The rearrangement links TRBV11-2 to TRBJ2-7; 9 positions match TRBD1. V was clipped by 3 bases and J by 4 bases; unmatched bases: 4. There are 14 residues in the CDR3. Germline loops: CDR1 SGHAT, CDR2 FQNNGV.

This clonotype came up a few times. V usage is TRBV5-1 and J usage is TRBJ1-2, with D hard to call. This CDR3 comprises 15 residues. Trimming pared 0 bases from V and 6 bases from J, leaving 15 bases between. Germline-derived CDR1 and CDR2 are SGHRS and YFSETQ. The CDR3 spells CASSLEGPKVDGYTF. Here the CDR3 DNA reads TGCGCCAGCAGCTTGGAAGGCCCGAAGGTGGATGGCTACACCTTC.

As regards this clonotype: It may be a read error: a sequence one base away is much more abundant. This chain links TRBV19 with TRBJ1-5; no reliable D call. Germline V gene lookup returns CDR1 LNHDA and CDR2 SQIVND (reference sequence). This CDR3 contains 17 residues. CDR3 nucleotide sequence: TGTACCAGCAAAGACGGTCGTATTATTTTGGGCAATCAGCCCCAGCATTTT. It specifies CTSKDGRIILGNQPQHF.

In this sample, this clonotype turned up a few times. The V gene is TRBV7-9, the J gene TRBJ1-4; the match to TRBD1 covers 8 bases. From germline, CDR1 is SEHNR and CDR2 FQNEAQ (reference sequence). The CDR3 has 15 residues. V was clipped by 4 bases and J by 3 bases; unmatched bases: 4. DNA of the CDR3: TGTGCCAGCAGCTCACAGGGGGGAGCTAATGAAAAACTGTTTTTT. Protein: CASSSQGGANEKLFF.

A note on this clonotype: With a much larger clone just one base away, this may be a read error. The rearrangement links TRBV28 to TRBJ2-1; tentatively, D is TRBD1 (5 bases). Germline assignment: CDR1 MDHEN and CDR2 SYDVKM. The CDR3 consists of 15 residues. The CDR3 DNA reads TGTGCCAGCAGTTTAGGCCAGGGAACCTACAATGGGCAGTTCTTC. Its protein product is CASSLGQGTYNGQFF.

The CDR3 sequence is CASSFKMTLNTGELFF. The CDR3 nucleotides are TGTGCCAGCAGCTTCAAGATGACTTTGAACACCGGGGAGCTGTTTTTT. J is TRBJ2-2 and V is TRBV7-9; D remains ambiguous. V gave up 3 bases and J gave up 1 base, with 12 bases separating them. This CDR3 region has 16 residues. CDR1 and CDR2 from the germline V gene are SEHNR and FQNEAQ (reference sequence). The whole variable domain, remainder taken from reference TRBV7-9 and TRBJ2-2, is DTGVSQNPRHKITKRGQNVTFRCDPISEHNRLYWYRQTLGQGPEFLTYFQNEAQLEKSRLLSDRFSAERPKGSFSTLEIQRTEQGDSAMYLCASSFKMTLNTGELFFGEGSRLTVL.

This clonotype was counted a few times. V is TRBV20-1 and J is TRBJ1-6; D is unclear. This CDR3 spans 18 amino acids. The germline V and J ends were trimmed by 1 base and 0 bases, with 16 bases remaining between them. The germline V gene encodes CDR1 DFQATT and CDR2 SNEGSKA (reference sequence). CDR3 in DNA: TGCAGTGCTAGAGTTTATTACCCCGTGAGCTCCTATAATTCACCCCTCCACTTT. It is translated as CSARVYYPVSSYNSPLHF.

There are a few counts of this clonotype. The V call is TRBV13, the J call TRBJ2-5; 9 positions match TRBD2. The CDR3 has 16 amino acids. The V segment lost 5 bases and the J segment 3 bases; nucleotides outside the gene matches: 10. Germline-derived CDR1 and CDR2 are PRHDT and FYEKMQ (reference sequence). In DNA, the CDR3 is TGTGCCAGCAGCCCCATGGGACTAGCCGCCGAAGAGACCCAGTACTTC. Translating gives CASSPMGLAAEETQYF.

The V call is TRBV5-1, the J call TRBJ1-2; perhaps TRBD1 as D (6 bases). This CDR3 region has 16 residues. Germline loops: CDR1 SGHRS, CDR2 YFSETQ. Between the trimmed V and J ends, which lost 0 bases and 4 bases, there was a span of 16 bases. The DNA of the CDR3 is TGCGCCAGCAGCTTGGGGACACGAGGACAGCTCTATGGCTACACCTTC. Encoded protein: CASSLGTRGQLYGYTF.

This sequence joins TRBV20-1 and TRBJ1-2, with D possibly matching TRBD1 (6 bases). V lost 7 bases to trimming and J lost 8 bases, with 14 bases between them. Germline CDR1 is DFQATT and CDR2 is SNEGSKA (reference sequence). The CDR3 totals 11 residues. In nucleotides, the CDR3 is TGCAGTGGACAGGCGCGGGGGGGCTACACCTTC. Its protein is CSGQARGGYTF.

This clonotype was seen a handful of times. One end of the junction fails to match germline, which may point to a read error. The chain is built from TRBV3-1 and TRBJ2-2, with 10 bases matching TRBD2. Per the germline V gene, CDR1 is LGHDT and CDR2 is YNNKEL (reference sequence). CDR3 length: 15 residues. CDR3: CASSFPSGGRGELFF. In DNA, the CDR3 is TGCGCCAGCAGTTTTCCTAGCGGGGGCCGCGGGGAGCTGTTTTTT.

In DNA form, the CDR3 reads TGTGCCAGCTCACCAGCGGGGACTTGGACTGAAGCTTTCTTT. Amino acids: CASSPAGTWTEAFF. The chain has TRBV18 and TRBJ1-1, with TRBD1 as a possible D gene (5 bases). The CDR3 extends over 14 amino acids. The germline gives CDR1 KGHSH, CDR2 LQKENI. V lost 2 bases and J 5 bases, leaving 12 bases between the germline ends.